The sequence of this TCR beta chain was determined in a study of blood T cell repertoires in COVID-19. The CDR3 loop spans 11 amino acids. V lost 9 bases and J lost 5; bases outside the gene matches: 4. CDR1 is SNHLY and CDR2 is FYNNEI in the germline V gene. Under the authors' procedure: It was from reference gene primer amplification that nucleated cell counts were estimated. Data came from immunoSEQ multiplex PCR; TCRdb stores just in-frame clones and leaves some out. D and trimming were read from the DNA, whereas the V and J calls and clone size are those reported in that table. The sample has about 120,000 clones, 85% to 90% seen once.

Sequenced material: peripheral blood. This TCR came from a man between 65 and 85 years old with active or convalescent COVID-19. This sequence joins TRBV2 and TRBJ2-7; 7 nucleotides align to TRBD2. This chain's CDR3 is CASLGGDEQYF. CDR3 nucleotide sequence: TGTGCCAGTCTTGGGGGGGACGAGCAGTACTTC.